This passage covers 25 T cell receptor beta chains from one sample sequenced in a study of beta chain features in type 1 diabetes. Study conclusions and caveats: For Type 1 diabetes patients, all four CD4+ subsets carried TCRB CDR3s that were moderately but significantly shorter.

Their specific antigens are unknown. What was sequenced were expressed TCRB transcripts, since all of the isolated RNA had been reverse transcribed. Produced via immunoSEQ multiplex PCR; TCRdb's table is partial and in-frame only. Of 550,000 to 850,000 clones in the sample, around 15% were seen once. Sample: naive CD4+ T cells from blood. The receptors here all came from a man aged 18-30 years with type 1 diabetes.

This clone has just a few counts. The chain links TRBV2 to TRBJ2-5; 11 positions agree with TRBD2. The junction had 5 bases not matched to a gene; V was cut back by 3 bases and J by 2 bases. The CDR3 is 16 amino acids. Per germline, CDR1 SNHLY and CDR2 FYNNEI. CDR3 DNA: TGTGCCAGCAGTGATTCTAGCGGGGGGCAACAAGAGACCCAGTACTTC. Protein: CASSDSSGGQQETQYF.

This clone was counted only a few times. The chain has TRBV9 and TRBJ2-1; TRBD1 agrees at 9 bases. Trimming cost V 4 bases and J 15 bases; bases outside gene matches: 11. The CDR3 length is 13 residues. CDR1 is SGDLS, CDR2 YYNGEE, per germline. The CDR3, as DNA: TGTGCCAGCAGCCCCGGTTTAGGGACAGGGTCGTTCTTC. It codes for CASSPGLGTGSFF.

The V call is TRBV27, the J call TRBJ2-5, with no clear D. The V gene's germline CDR1 is MNHEY and CDR2 SMNVEV (reference sequence). The CDR3 has 14 residues. V dropped 0 bases and J dropped 2 bases, with 7 bases sitting between them. This chain's CDR3 is CASSLSSQQETQYF. CDR3 bases: TGTGCCAGCAGTTTATCGTCGCAGCAAGAGACCCAGTACTTC.

This clone occurred a few times. The chain links TRBV5-4 to TRBJ1-1; 7 bases align to TRBD1. Germline assignment: CDR1 SGHNT and CDR2 YYREEE (reference sequence). V lost 4 bases to trimming and J lost 4 bases; unmatched junction nucleotides: 7. The CDR3 extends over 14 amino acids. The DNA of the CDR3 is TGTGCCAGCAGCGGAAAGACAGGGAGCACTGAAGCTTTCTTT. As protein: CASSGKTGSTEAFF.

The table lists this clone with a few counts. The chain employs TRBV30 and TRBJ1-6; 7 bases are shared with TRBD1. J gave up 7 bases and V 3 bases, and 3 bases lay outside the gene matches. CDR3 length equals 13 residues. Germline V gene data show CDR1 as GTSNPN and CDR2 as SVGIG (reference sequence). The CDR3 loop is CAWRRGHNSPLHF. The CDR3, as DNA: TGTGCCTGGAGGAGGGGGCACAATTCACCCCTCCACTTT.

In nucleotides, the CDR3 is TGTGCCATGAGCGACAAAAACAATCAGCCCCAGCATTTT. Its protein is CAMSDKNNQPQHF. The chain couples TRBV10-3 to TRBJ1-5; D is undetermined. The V end lost 9 bases, the J end lost 3 bases, and 12 bases lay between the germline ends. The CDR3 runs to 13 residues. Germline lookup yields CDR1 ENHRY and CDR2 SYGVKD.

This clone was observed a few times. V is TRBV4-2 and J is TRBJ1-6, with D tentatively TRBD1 (5 bases). There are 16 residues in the CDR3. Trimming shortened V by 3 bases and J by 5 bases, and 14 bases separated the two germline ends. Germline V CDR1 and CDR2: LGHNA, YNFKEQ. The CDR3 region is CASSQPPGTNNSPLHF. CDR3 coding DNA: TGTGCCAGCAGCCAGCCGCCCGGGACCAATAATTCACCCCTCCACTTT.

There are a few counts of this clone. The chain has TRBV10-3 and TRBJ2-2, with 11 bases that match TRBD2. Germline V gene data show CDR1 as ENHRY and CDR2 as SYGVKD. V was pared by 3 bases and J by 4 bases, with 10 bases of the junction left unmatched. This CDR3 region has 18 residues. The CDR3 DNA sequence: TGTGCCATCAGTGACCCCTCGGCCCTAGCGGGGGGCACCGGGGAGCTGTTTTTT. Translation gives CAISDPSALAGGTGELFF.

The gene calls are TRBV27 and TRBJ2-1; D gene uncertain. This CDR3 has 14 residues. CDR1 and CDR2 from the germline V gene are MNHEY and SMNVEV (reference sequence). Trimming took off 2 bases at V and 4 bases at J, with 9 bases between the two ends. Here the CDR3 reads CASSLKGFYNEQFF. The CDR3 coding sequence is TGTGCCAGCAGTTTAAAGGGATTTTACAATGAGCAGTTCTTC.

The rearrangement uses TRBV30 and TRBJ1-2; D unresolved. The germline gives CDR1 GTSNPN, CDR2 SVGIG (reference sequence). The V gene lost 3 bases and the J gene lost 0 bases, with 8 bases spanning the gap. The CDR3 is 13 amino acids. In DNA form, the CDR3 reads TGTGCCTGGAGGGGCCGAGCTAACTATGGCTACACCTTC. This codes for CAWRGRANYGYTF.

The chain recombines TRBV6-5 with TRBJ1-1, with D hard to call. The CDR3 is 13 amino acids. V lost 6 bases to trimming and J lost 6 bases, with 14 bases between them. Per the germline V gene, CDR1 is MNHEY and CDR2 is SVGAGI. The CDR3 nucleotides read TGTGCCAGCAGCCCTCCGGAATTCGCTGAAGCTTTCTTT. It is translated as CASSPPEFAEAFF.

The chain couples TRBV18 to TRBJ2-7; D remains unclear. The germline V gene has CDR1 KGHSH and CDR2 LQKENI. V lost 3 bases and J lost 5, with 20 bases in between. This CDR3 spans 16 amino acids. Here the CDR3 DNA reads TGTGCCAGCTCACCGAGCCCTGTTGCGCCCCAAGACGAGCAGTACTTC. It encodes CASSPSPVAPQDEQYF. The variable domain in full, with the rest retrieved from reference TRBV18 and TRBJ2-7, is NAGVMQNPRHLVRRRGQEARLRCSPMKGHSHVYWYRQLPEEGLKFMVYLQKENIIDESGMPKERFSAEFPKEGPSILRIQQVVRGDSAAYFCASSPSPVAPQDEQYFGPGTRLTVT.

This clone was detected only a few times. The rearrangement uses TRBV30 and TRBJ1-4, with unresolved D. Per germline, CDR1 GTSNPN and CDR2 SVGIG (reference sequence). Trimming removed 2 bases at V and 4 bases at J, with 8 bases between. This CDR3 has 13 residues. The CDR3 DNA reads TGTGCCTGGAGTAGGCAGGATAATGAAAAACTGTTTTTT. It specifies CAWSRQDNEKLFF.

This clone was seen a handful of times. Other DNA sequences in this sample translate to the same CDR3. The V and J genes are TRBV29-1 and TRBJ1-1, with a possible D match to TRBD1 (5 bases). CDR3 length: 12 amino acids. Germline V gives CDR1 SQVTM, CDR2 ANQGSEA. With 2 bases removed from V and 5 bases from J, the gap between germline ends came to 9 bases. CDR3 coding DNA: TGCAGCGTTGAACGGGGGGGTACTGAAGCTTTCTTT. This sequence encodes CSVERGGTEAFF.

The sample holds a few counts of this clone. The rearrangement links TRBV7-2 to TRBJ2-1, with D maybe TRBD2 (5 bases). Trimming removed 3 bases from V and 15 bases from J, with 18 bases in between. CDR3 length: 13 amino acids. Germline V gene lookup returns CDR1 SGHTA and CDR2 FQGNSA. The CDR3 DNA sequence: TGTGCCAGCAGCTTCCGGCCGGGGAACGGAGGGTTCTTC. This encodes CASSFRPGNGGFF.

The chain uses TRBV14 and TRBJ2-5; no clear D. The germline V and J ends were trimmed by 0 bases and 5 bases, with 16 bases remaining between them. The CDR3 runs 16 residues. Germline-derived CDR1 and CDR2 are SGHDN and FVKESK. The DNA of the CDR3 is TGTGCCAGCAGCCAAGATACTGAAGTGGGCAAGGAGACCCAGTACTTC. This encodes CASSQDTEVGKETQYF. Complete variable domain (other parts from reference TRBV14 and TRBJ2-5): EAGVTQFPSHSVIEKGQTVTLRCDPISGHDNLYWYRRVMGKEIKFLLHFVKESKQDESGMPNNRFLAERTGGTYSTLKVQPAELEDSGVYFCASSQDTEVGKETQYFGPGTRLLVL.

The chain couples TRBV4-2 to TRBJ1-1; 9 nucleotides agree with TRBD1. Germline V gene sequence: CDR1 LGHNA, CDR2 YNFKEQ. The CDR3 runs to 17 residues. With V trimmed by 1 base and J by 4 bases, 10 bases remained unmatched. The CDR3 nucleotides read TGTGCCAGCAGCCAAGCCGGGACAGGGCCAGGAAGCACTGAAGCTTTCTTT. Its translation: CASSQAGTGPGSTEAFF.

The chain combines TRBV7-9 with TRBJ2-5, with D perhaps being TRBD1 or TRBD2 (5 bases each). Germline V gives CDR1 SEHNR, CDR2 FQNEAQ (reference sequence). V dropped 2 bases and J dropped 8 bases, with 18 bases sitting between them. This CDR3 is built from 15 residues. In DNA form, the CDR3 reads TGTGCCAGCAGCTTACAAGGGACGAAGTGGGACACCCAGTACTTC. Protein: CASSLQGTKWDTQYF.

The chain is built from TRBV10-2 and TRBJ1-4; no reliable D call. CDR3 length: 13 amino acids. Germline V lookup: CDR1 WSHSY, CDR2 SAAADI. V was clipped by 4 bases and J by 7 bases, with 10 bases between them. The CDR3 nucleotides read TGCGCCAGCAGTGGCGTTGTTGGTGAAAAACTGTTTTTT. Translated, it gives CASSGVVGEKLFF.

This chain joins TRBV2 and TRBJ1-2; D unclear. Germline-derived CDR1 and CDR2 are SNHLY and FYNNEI. V was shortened by 4 bases and J by 6 bases, with 12 bases between the two germline ends. This CDR3 region has 13 residues. DNA of the CDR3: TGTGCCAGCAGTGCTGGGCCAAGGGATGGCTACACCTTC. Its protein product is CASSAGPRDGYTF.

There are a few counts of this clone. The chain couples TRBV5-4 to TRBJ2-7; tentatively, D is TRBD2 (5 bases). The length of the CDR3 is 13 residues. CDR1 and CDR2 from the germline V gene are SGHNT and YYREEE (reference sequence). V lost 4 bases, J lost 3 bases, and 11 bases lay in between. The CDR3 here is CASSPGRDYEQYF. DNA of the CDR3: TGTGCCAGCAGCCCCGGACGGGACTACGAGCAGTACTTC.

This clone was seen more than once but under ten times. V is TRBV10-3 and J is TRBJ1-2; D is possibly TRBD1 (5 bases). Trimming removed 6 bases from V and 8 bases from J, with 10 bases in between. CDR3 length: 11 amino acids. Germline loops: CDR1 ENHRY, CDR2 SYGVKD. CDR3 residues: CAISPGNGYTF. The CDR3 DNA reads as TGTGCCATCAGCCCAGGGAACGGCTACACCTTC.

V and J are TRBV10-3 and TRBJ2-3; D call uncertain. V was shortened by 3 bases and J by 0 bases, with 10 bases between the two germline ends. Germline assignment: CDR1 ENHRY and CDR2 SYGVKD. The CDR3 sequence is 15 residues long. In DNA, the CDR3 is TGTGCCATCAGTGATTCTAGGGCCAGCACAGATACGCAGTATTTT. Amino acids: CAISDSRASTDTQYF.

This clone was found a few times. V usage is TRBV27 and J usage is TRBJ2-3; 8 nucleotides line up with TRBD1. CDR3 size: 15 residues. Per germline, CDR1 MNHEY and CDR2 SMNVEV (reference sequence). J lost 6 bases, V lost 5 bases, and 10 bases had no gene match. The CDR3 sequence: CASSPEPGQVDTQYF. As DNA, the CDR3 is TGTGCCAGCAGTCCCGAACCGGGACAGGTGGATACGCAGTATTTT.

This clone was seen only a few times. V gene TRBV9 combines with J gene TRBJ1-6; 9 positions agree with TRBD1. Germline V gene sequence: CDR1 SGDLS, CDR2 YYNGEE. The CDR3 loop spans 15 amino acids. J lost 8 bases, V lost 3 bases, and 6 bases had no gene match. CDR3 DNA: TGTGCCAGCAGCGCGCCCGGGACAGGGCATTCACCCCTCCACTTT. Residues: CASSAPGTGHSPLHF. Full variable domain (remainder filled in from reference TRBV9 and TRBJ1-6): DSGVTQTPKHLITATGQRVTLRCSPRSGDLSVYWYQQSLDQGLQFLIQYYNGEERAKGNILERFSAQQFPDLHSELNLSSLELGDSALYFCASSAPGTGHSPLHFGNGTRLTVT.